The 28 T cell receptor beta chains below all came from one sample that was sequenced in a study of blood T cell repertoires in COVID-19. Some clones are missing from TCRdb's copy, which holds only in-frame ones; the method was immunoSEQ multiplex PCR. The sample holds about 270,000 clones; 70% to 90% are singletons and the top ten take under 2.5%. Input material: PBMCs or T cells enriched from blood (not recorded which). Receptor source: an older woman in a cohort exposed to, infected with or recovered from COVID-19 (not recorded which).

V usage is TRBV27 and J usage is TRBJ1-2; the match to TRBD1 covers 10 bases. CDR1 and CDR2 from the germline V gene are MNHEY and SMNVEV (reference sequence). The CDR3 runs 16 residues. With 4 bases clipped from V and 5 bases from J, the junction kept 10 bases outside the gene matches. CDR3: CASSSLRTGGGYGYTF. The CDR3 nucleotides are TGTGCCAGCAGTTCCCTTAGGACAGGGGGTGGGTATGGCTACACCTTC.

This sequence joins TRBV7-2 and TRBJ2-1; possible D gene TRBD2, 7 bases. Trimming left V 6 bases short and J 1 base short, with 16 bases between. There are 16 residues in the CDR3. Germline CDR1 is SGHTA and CDR2 is FQGNSA. In nucleotides, the CDR3 is TGTGCCAGCAGACCCGGGGGAGGGGGTTCCTACAATGAGCAGTTCTTC. Its translation is CASRPGGGGSYNEQFF.

This sequence joins TRBV30 and TRBJ1-1; no definite D call. This CDR3 is built from 15 residues. CDR1 is GTSNPN and CDR2 is SVGIG in the germline V gene (reference sequence). The V and J ends lost 0 bases and 5 bases respectively, with 16 bases between them. The CDR3 here is CAWSVRAKGGTEAFF. The CDR3 DNA follows: TGTGCCTGGAGTGTAAGGGCGAAGGGAGGAACTGAAGCTTTCTTT.

The chain joins TRBV23-1 to TRBJ2-1, with 7 bases that match TRBD2. TRBV23-1 is placed among ORFs of uncertain function. V shed 9 bases, J shed 6 bases, and the junction held 5 bases outside the gene matches. This CDR3 region has 12 residues. Written as DNA, the CDR3 is TGCGCCAGGAGGGAGGGATGCAATGAGCAGTTCTTC. As protein: CARREGCNEQFF.

The chain recombines TRBV29-1 with TRBJ1-1, with D tentatively TRBD1 (6 bases). This CDR3 has 13 amino acids. V shed 8 bases and J shed 2 bases, with 15 bases lying between them. Germline V CDR1 and CDR2: SQVTM, ANQGSEA. DNA for the CDR3: TGCAGCTCCATAGACAGGCCCAACACTGAAGCTTTCTTT. Its translation: CSSIDRPNTEAFF.

The chain recombines TRBV29-1 with TRBJ2-4; 7 nucleotides match TRBD2. This CDR3 spans 18 amino acids. Germline trimming cut 6 bases from V and 0 bases from J; bases unmatched to any gene: 17. CDR1 and CDR2 (germline): SQVTM, ANQGSEA. The CDR3 loop reads CSVAGRSAGSLAKNIQYF. CDR3 sequence (DNA): TGCAGCGTGGCCGGGCGTTCAGCGGGATCCCTAGCCAAAAACATTCAGTACTTC.

V gene TRBV20-1 combines with J gene TRBJ2-4; D remains unclear. This CDR3 is built from 10 residues. The V gene's germline CDR1 is DFQATT and CDR2 SNEGSKA (reference sequence). Trimming cost V 2 bases and J 11 bases, with 7 bases left between them. The CDR3 sequence: CSARQVVQYF. The CDR3 DNA sequence: TGCAGTGCTAGACAGGTCGTTCAGTACTTC.

The chain carries TRBV25-1 and TRBJ1-1, with TRBD1 matching over 10 bases. The CDR3 extends over 15 amino acids. CDR1 and CDR2 (germline): MGHDK, SYGVNS. The V segment lost 8 bases and the J segment 4 bases; nucleotides outside the gene matches: 10. The chain's CDR3 is CASGGTGDKGTEAFF. In DNA form, the CDR3 reads TGTGCCAGCGGGGGGACAGGGGACAAAGGCACTGAAGCTTTCTTT.

The rearrangement uses TRBV9 and TRBJ2-5; a weak D match, TRBD1 (6 bases). Germline CDR1 reads SGDLS; CDR2 reads YYNGEE. This CDR3 spans 15 amino acids. The V gene lost 3 bases and the J gene lost 5 bases, with 17 bases spanning the gap. Written as DNA, the CDR3 is TGTGCCAGCAGCGACGCAGGGGCCGGAACGGAGACCCAGTACTTC. Amino acids: CASSDAGAGTETQYF.

The V call is TRBV28, the J call TRBJ2-3; a possible D gene is TRBD2 (6 bases). V was pared by 4 bases and J by 5 bases, with 13 bases between. The CDR3 extends over 14 amino acids. CDR1 is MDHEN and CDR2 is SYDVKM in the germline V gene. The CDR3 DNA reads TGTGCCAGCAGTTCTCCGGGAGAAGGAGATACGCAGTATTTT. Protein product: CASSSPGEGDTQYF.

The chain carries TRBV28 and TRBJ2-3; D gene ambiguous. The V end lost 2 bases, the J end lost 5 bases, and 8 bases lay between the germline ends. Germline V gene sequence: CDR1 MDHEN, CDR2 SYDVKM. The CDR3 has 13 amino acids. The CDR3 DNA is TGTGCCAGCAGTTTAGGGCCAGGAGATACGCAGTATTTT. As protein: CASSLGPGDTQYF. The entire variable domain, with the rest obtained from reference TRBV28 and TRBJ2-3, is as follows: DVKVTQSSRYLVKRTGEKVFLECVQDMDHENMFWYRQDPGLGLRLIYFSYDVKMKEKGDIPEGYSVSREKKERFSLILESASTNQTSMYLCASSLGPGDTQYFGPGTRLTVL.

The chain combines TRBV7-9 with TRBJ1-4; D gene unclear. Trimming cost V 4 bases and J 0 bases, with 9 bases left between them. Germline CDR1 reads SEHNR; CDR2 reads FQNEAQ (reference sequence). There are 15 residues in the CDR3. Here the CDR3 reads CASSSPTPTNEKLFF. CDR3 coding DNA: TGTGCCAGCAGCTCTCCGACACCAACTAATGAAAAACTGTTTTTT. Combining the CDR3 with reference TRBV7-9 and TRBJ1-4 gives the whole variable domain DTGVSQNPRHKITKRGQNVTFRCDPISEHNRLYWYRQTLGQGPEFLTYFQNEAQLEKSRLLSDRFSAERPKGSFSTLEIQRTEQGDSAMYLCASSSPTPTNEKLFFGSGTQLSVL.

The V call is TRBV6-5, the J call TRBJ2-4, with TRBD2 matching 13 bases. CDR1 and CDR2 (germline): MNHEY, SVGAGI. The CDR3 runs to 15 residues. V dropped 7 bases and J dropped 6; count of bases not matched to a gene: 6. This chain's CDR3 is CASKMRTSGGNIQYF. Written as DNA, the CDR3 is TGTGCCAGCAAGATGAGGACTAGCGGGGGAAACATTCAGTACTTC.

As to this clone: In the same sample, other DNA sequences code for this CDR3. V and J are TRBV5-1 and TRBJ1-5; D uncertain. Trimming shortened V by 0 bases and J by 0 bases, and 7 bases separated the two germline ends. CDR3 length: 15 amino acids. CDR1 and CDR2 (germline): SGHRS, YFSETQ. CDR3 nucleotides: TGCGCCAGCAGCTTGGAAGGAGATAGCAATCAGCCCCAGCATTTT. Translated, it gives CASSLEGDSNQPQHF. The full variable domain, rest sourced from reference TRBV5-1 and TRBJ1-5, is KAGVTQTPRYLIKTRGQQVTLSCSPISGHRSVSWYQQTPGQGLQFLFEYFSETQRNKGNFPGRFSGRQFSNSRSEMNVSTLELGDSALYLCASSLEGDSNQPQHFGDGTRLSIL.

The chain couples TRBV6-5 to TRBJ2-7; 9 nucleotides agree with TRBD2. The trim removed 2 bases at V and 6 bases at J, leaving 8 bases unmatched. Germline assignment: CDR1 MNHEY and CDR2 SVGAGI. This CDR3 comprises 15 residues. The CDR3, as DNA: TGTGCCAGCAGTTACGGGGCGGGAGGGCCAGGCGAGCAGTACTTC. Protein: CASSYGAGGPGEQYF.

The J gene is TRBJ1-5, the V gene TRBV18; D is perhaps TRBD1 (5 bases). Trimming cost V 1 base and J 3 bases, with 16 bases left between them. The CDR3 extends over 17 amino acids. The germline CDR1 and CDR2 sequences are KGHSH and LQKENI. CDR3 loop: CASSPLPREGSNQPQHF. CDR3 nucleotide sequence: TGTGCCAGCTCACCACTCCCCAGGGAGGGCTCCAATCAGCCCCAGCATTTT.

This sequence joins TRBV30 and TRBJ2-2, with 9 bases that match TRBD1. Germline lookup yields CDR1 GTSNPN and CDR2 SVGIG (reference sequence). There are 17 residues in the CDR3. V lost 0 bases, J lost 4 bases, and 9 bases stayed unmatched. The CDR3 spells CAWSVSGTGLITGELFF. CDR3 nucleotides: TGTGCCTGGAGTGTATCAGGGACAGGGTTAATCACCGGGGAGCTGTTTTTT. The variable domain in full, with the rest retrieved from reference TRBV30 and TRBJ2-2, is SQTIHQWPATLVQPVGSPLSLECTVEGTSNPNLYWYRQAAGRGLQLLFYSVGIGQISSEVPQNLSASRPQDRQFILSSKKLLLSDSGFYLCAWSVSGTGLITGELFFGEGSRLTVL.

The rearrangement links TRBV18 to TRBJ2-3; D might be TRBD2 (5 bases). Looked up from germline, CDR1 is KGHSH and CDR2 is LQKENI. This CDR3 is built from 15 residues. The germline V and J ends were trimmed by 6 bases and 2 bases, with 15 bases remaining between them. In nucleotides, the CDR3 is TGTGCCAGCTCCCCGCCGGGATTTTCCACAGATACGCAGTATTTT. Translation gives CASSPPGFSTDTQYF.

This clone was observed a single time. The rearrangement joins TRBV5-1 to TRBJ2-1; 9 bases align to TRBD2. The CDR3 consists of 15 residues. Germline-derived CDR1 and CDR2 are SGHRS and YFSETQ. V trimming: 5 bases; J trimming: 8 bases; junction bases outside the gene matches: 11. The CDR3 DNA is TGCGCCAGCAGTACATTGGTAGCGGGAGTTTATGAGCAGTTCTTC. Its translation is CASSTLVAGVYEQFF. The complete variable domain, with remaining parts taken from reference TRBV5-1 and TRBJ2-1, reads KAGVTQTPRYLIKTRGQQVTLSCSPISGHRSVSWYQQTPGQGLQFLFEYFSETQRNKGNFPGRFSGRQFSNSRSEMNVSTLELGDSALYLCASSTLVAGVYEQFFGPGTRLTVL.

A single count supports this clone. The chain links TRBV27 to TRBJ1-3; 8 bases map to TRBD1. The V gene end was trimmed by 5 bases and the J gene end by 4 bases; junction bases not matched to a gene: 7. Looked up from germline, CDR1 is MNHEY and CDR2 is SMNVEV (reference sequence). The CDR3 consists of 15 residues. For the CDR3, the DNA is TGTGCCAGCAGTCCAGGGGGCGCTTCAGGAAACACCATATATTTT. This gives the protein CASSPGGASGNTIYF.

The J gene is TRBJ1-5, the V gene TRBV2; weak D call: TRBD1 (5 bases). Per the germline V gene, CDR1 is SNHLY and CDR2 is FYNNEI. The V gene lost 3 bases and the J gene lost 4 bases, with 13 bases spanning the gap. This CDR3 has 15 residues. The CDR3 sequence: CASSDGYRTNQPQHF. The CDR3 bases are TGTGCCAGCAGTGATGGGTACAGGACAAATCAGCCCCAGCATTTT.

This clone has only one observation. J is TRBJ2-1 and V is TRBV9; 10 bases agree with TRBD2. V gave up 0 bases and J gave up 7 bases; unmatched junction bases: 10. Germline CDR1 is SGDLS and CDR2 is YYNGEE. This CDR3 contains 17 residues. CDR3 in DNA: TGTGCCAGCAGCGTAGGGGGACCTAGCGGGAGACGGAATGAGCAGTTCTTC. It specifies CASSVGGPSGRRNEQFF.

The chain employs TRBV7-9 and TRBJ2-7, with D perhaps matching TRBD2 (5 bases). This CDR3 contains 14 residues. V was cut by 1 base and J by 3 bases, with 10 bases left in between. The germline V gene has CDR1 SEHNR and CDR2 FQNEAQ (reference sequence). This CDR3 reads CASSLELEDYEQYF. The CDR3 coding sequence is TGTGCCAGCAGCTTAGAACTAGAAGACTACGAGCAGTACTTC.

This chain links TRBV28 with TRBJ1-3; a possible D gene is TRBD1 (6 bases). V shed 4 bases and J shed 0 bases, with 13 bases lying between them. Germline V gives CDR1 MDHEN, CDR2 SYDVKM. CDR3 length: 16 amino acids. The CDR3 region has the DNA TGTGCCAGCAGTTCCGGCAGGGGTTTCTCTGGAAACACCATATATTTT. Its translation: CASSSGRGFSGNTIYF.

The V call is TRBV6-4, the J call TRBJ2-1, with TRBD2 matching over 12 bases. The germline V gene encodes CDR1 MRHNA and CDR2 SNTAGT. Trimming removed 5 bases from V and 7 bases from J; junction bases left unmatched: 6. This CDR3 is built from 15 residues. The CDR3 nucleotides are TGTGCCAGCAGTCCGACTAGCGGGAGAGGTAATGAGCAGTTCTTC. The encoded protein is CASSPTSGRGNEQFF.

The V gene is TRBV30, the J gene TRBJ2-1; D is undetermined. The CDR3 covers 13 residues. From germline, CDR1 is GTSNPN and CDR2 SVGIG (reference sequence). V was trimmed by 3 bases and J by 4 bases, leaving 10 bases between them. The CDR3 coding sequence is TGTGCCTGGAGAATACAGCTATACAATGAGCAGTTCTTC. Translated, it gives CAWRIQLYNEQFF.

The chain employs TRBV7-2 and TRBJ2-3, with TRBD2 matching 8 bases. This CDR3 has 16 residues. V lost 1 base to trimming and J lost 5 bases; unmatched junction nucleotides: 8. Germline V gives CDR1 SGHTA, CDR2 FQGNSA. CDR3 nucleotide sequence: TGTGCCAGCAGCTTAGTAGGAACTAGCGGTGGAGATACGCAGTATTTT. It yields the protein CASSLVGTSGGDTQYF.

The chain has TRBV28 and TRBJ1-5; D call uncertain. The CDR3 spans 14 residues. V was cut by 5 bases and J by 5 bases, with 13 bases left in between. The germline CDR1 and CDR2 sequences are MDHEN and SYDVKM. CDR3 region: CASSTSGSYQPQHF. In DNA, the CDR3 is TGTGCCAGCAGTACCAGCGGATCGTATCAGCCCCAGCATTTT. Filled out from reference TRBV28 and TRBJ1-5, the complete variable domain reads DVKVTQSSRYLVKRTGEKVFLECVQDMDHENMFWYRQDPGLGLRLIYFSYDVKMKEKGDIPEGYSVSREKKERFSLILESASTNQTSMYLCASSTSGSYQPQHFGDGTRLSIL.